Listed here are 9 T cell receptor beta chains from one sample, sequenced in a study of T-cell reconstitution after alpha-beta-depleted transplantation in children (dated by TCRdb to 2015 to 2016). Library preparation used PCR. Sequenced on an Illumina HiSeq 2500. To normalize quantification of the TCRbeta repertoire, the TCR libraries were built with molecular barcoding that relied on unique molecular identifiers. TCRdb reanalyzed the raw reads on its own, using fastp at Q25 for trimming and MiXCR for clone calling, and kept in-frame beta chains. Rows with one shared CDR3 protein collapse into an entry with the most common genes and DNA. The sample table lists about 540,000 distinct CDR3 sequences, around 17% of them with a count of one. The ten most abundant clones make up approximately 3% of the sample. Sequences were derived from PBMCs from the stem cell graft donor, sampled from the stem cell graft. These TCRs come from a human donor who donated a stem cell graft to a child with acute lymphoblastic leukemia.

The chain has TRBV27 and TRBJ2-1; no reliable D call. The CDR3 spans 14 residues. Trimming pared 0 bases from V and 10 bases from J, leaving 13 bases between. The germline gives CDR1 MNHEY, CDR2 SMNVEV (reference sequence). CDR3 sequence: CASSLSNSLGEQFF. DNA of the CDR3: TGTGCCAGCAGTTTATCGAACAGCTTAGGGGAGCAGTTCTTC.

This clonotype occurred a few times. V usage is TRBV29-1 and J usage is TRBJ2-1; TRBD1 agrees at 7 bases. This CDR3 comprises 13 residues. In germline, CDR1 is SQVTM, CDR2 ANQGSEA. The V gene end was trimmed by 6 bases and the J gene end by 9 bases; junction bases not matched to a gene: 11. In DNA, the CDR3 is TGCAGCGTCTCGTTCCCGACAGGGCCTGAGCAGTTCTTC. It codes for CSVSFPTGPEQFF.

The chain has TRBV12-5 and TRBJ2-1, with D perhaps TRBD2 (5 bases). V dropped 5 bases and J dropped 0 bases, with 14 bases sitting between them. CDR1 LGHNT and CDR2 FRNRAP come from the germline V gene. This CDR3 spans 16 amino acids. DNA for the CDR3: TGTGCTAGTGGTCTTCCCGAGGGCAGCTCCTACAATGAGCAGTTCTTC. It specifies CASGLPEGSSYNEQFF.

This clonotype has a handful of counts. J is TRBJ2-5 and V is TRBV7-8, with a tentative D call TRBD2 (5 bases). Germline V gene data show CDR1 as SGHVS and CDR2 as FQNEAQ. The V end was cut by 1 base, the J end by 1 base, with 16 bases between. The CDR3 runs 17 residues. CDR3 amino acids: CASSLGETGGIQETQYF. The CDR3 coding sequence is TGTGCCAGCAGCTTAGGGGAGACTGGCGGTATCCAAGAGACCCAGTACTTC.

The chain couples TRBV18 to TRBJ2-1; TRBD2 aligns across 12 bases. This CDR3 has 13 amino acids. Germline values: CDR1 KGHSH, CDR2 LQKENI. V lost 8 bases and J lost 7; bases outside the gene matches: 3. The CDR3 reads CASAGLAGNEQFF. CDR3 sequence (DNA): TGTGCCAGCGCCGGACTAGCGGGAAATGAGCAGTTCTTC.

This clonotype was counted a few times. The chain carries TRBV27 and TRBJ2-3, with 9 positions matching TRBD2. V shed 1 base and J 4 bases; nucleotides not matched to a gene: 3. CDR1 is MNHEY and CDR2 is SMNVEV in the germline V gene (reference sequence). The CDR3 is made up of 15 amino acids. The CDR3 region is CASSLLAGESDTQYF. CDR3 sequence (DNA): TGTGCCAGCAGTTTATTAGCGGGAGAGTCAGATACGCAGTATTTT.

This clonotype was seen a few times. CDR3 region: CASKPPGTANTGELFF. The CDR3 nucleotides read TGTGCCAGCAAGCCTCCCGGGACAGCGAACACCGGGGAGCTGTTTTTT. The rearrangement uses TRBV27 and TRBJ2-2; the match to TRBD1 covers 7 bases. The CDR3 sequence is 16 residues long. V was pared by 7 bases and J by 0 bases, with 8 bases of the junction left unmatched. Germline V lookup: CDR1 MNHEY, CDR2 SMNVEV (reference sequence).

This clonotype was detected a few times. The chain carries TRBV4-1 and TRBJ2-2; 8 bases match TRBD2. Germline V CDR1 and CDR2: MGHRA, YSYEKL. The CDR3 runs to 17 residues. The V segment lost 6 bases and the J segment 7 bases; nucleotides outside the gene matches: 16. As DNA, the CDR3 is TGCGCCAGCAGTCGGGTAGGAGCGGGAGTTTTTCACGGGGAGCTGTTTTTT. It codes for CASSRVGAGVFHGELFF.

This clonotype was observed at least ten times. The chain joins TRBV11-3 to TRBJ2-3, with D perhaps TRBD2 (5 bases). V shed 3 bases and J shed 4 bases, with 14 bases lying between them. There are 15 residues in the CDR3. Germline CDR1 and CDR2: SGHNT and YENEEA. The chain's CDR3 is CASSLGKGGPDTQYF. CDR3 sequence (DNA): TGTGCCAGCAGCTTGGGCAAAGGAGGACCAGATACGCAGTATTTT. The variable domain in full, with the rest retrieved from reference TRBV11-3 and TRBJ2-3, is EAGVVQSPRYKIIEKKQPVAFWCNPISGHNTLYWYLQNLGQGPELLIRYENEEAVDDSQLPKDRFSAERLKGVDSTLKIQPAELGDSAVYLCASSLGKGGPDTQYFGPGTRLTVL.